Each of the 32 T cell receptor beta chains below was sequenced from the same sample in a study of beta chain features in type 1 diabetes. The isolated RNA, all of it, was reverse transcribed, so expressed TCRB transcripts were what got sequenced. Clones were read by immunoSEQ multiplex PCR, and TCRdb kept only the in-frame ones, dropping some. The sample includes 150,000 or so clones, roughly 11% seen only once; the top ten take approximately 2%. What was sequenced was central memory CD4+ T cells from blood. These receptors were collected from a man between 18 and 29 years old in good health.

V and J are TRBV6-1 and TRBJ2-1; 7 positions match TRBD2. CDR1 and CDR2 from the germline V gene are MNHNS and SASEGT. V dropped 6 bases and J dropped 6; count of bases not matched to a gene: 8. This CDR3 is 14 amino acids long. The CDR3 bases are TGTGCCAGCAGGCCGCGGGAGTTGAGCAATGAGCAGTTCTTC. This codes for CASRPRELSNEQFF.

This clone was recorded a few times. The rearrangement links TRBV4-3 to TRBJ1-2, with D possibly TRBD1 on 5 matching bases. The CDR3 totals 14 residues. Per the germline V gene, CDR1 is LGHNA and CDR2 is YSLEER. The V and J ends lost 0 bases and 6 bases respectively, with 11 bases between them. Here the CDR3 reads CASSQDRGLDGYTF. CDR3 nucleotide sequence: TGCGCCAGCAGCCAAGATCGGGGACTGGATGGCTACACCTTC.

The chain has TRBV10-3 and TRBJ2-5; 7 bases are shared with TRBD1. This CDR3 spans 17 amino acids. Germline CDR1 reads ENHRY; CDR2 reads SYGVKD. V gave up 10 bases and J gave up 2 bases; unmatched junction bases: 19. The CDR3 sequence: CATARDRLSSTQETQYF. DNA for the CDR3: TGTGCCACCGCAAGGGACAGATTATCGAGTACTCAAGAGACCCAGTACTTC.

The chain has TRBV4-2 and TRBJ2-5; weak D call: TRBD1 (6 bases). Germline values: CDR1 LGHNA, CDR2 YNFKEQ. CDR3 length: 16 amino acids. The germline V and J ends were trimmed by 0 bases and 5 bases, with 16 bases remaining between them. The CDR3 DNA sequence: TGTGCCAGCAGCCAAGATACCCAGGGGCAGGGGGAGACCCAGTACTTC. It translates to CASSQDTQGQGETQYF.

The chain employs TRBV5-4 and TRBJ2-7; TRBD2 aligns across 8 bases. With 4 bases clipped from V and 2 bases from J, the junction kept 8 bases outside the gene matches. Germline CDR1 and CDR2: SGHNT and YYREEE (reference sequence). This CDR3 spans 15 amino acids. The CDR3 spells CASSPTSGGPYEQYF. Here the CDR3 DNA reads TGTGCCAGCAGCCCAACTAGCGGAGGCCCCTACGAGCAGTACTTC.

The chain is built from TRBV7-2 and TRBJ2-7; 8 bases agree with TRBD1. With V trimmed by 5 bases and J by 1 base, 10 bases remained unmatched. CDR1 and CDR2 from the germline V gene are SGHTA and FQGNSA. This CDR3 is 16 amino acids long. The CDR3 reads CASSGGQGGRSYEQYF. Here the CDR3 DNA reads TGTGCCAGCAGCGGCGGACAGGGTGGTAGATCCTACGAGCAGTACTTC.

V is TRBV4-2 and J is TRBJ1-2; no definite D call. Per germline, CDR1 LGHNA and CDR2 YNFKEQ. The CDR3 length is 14 residues. V lost 0 bases to trimming and J lost 8 bases, with 13 bases between them. DNA of the CDR3: TGTGCCAGCAGCCAAGATGGGAGGGTGGACGGCTACACCTTC. Amino acids: CASSQDGRVDGYTF.

V usage is TRBV6-5 and J usage is TRBJ2-2, with a tentative D call TRBD1 (5 bases). This CDR3 has 15 residues. In germline, CDR1 is MNHEY, CDR2 SVGAGI. Trimming cost V 8 bases and J 4 bases, with 17 bases left between them. Here the CDR3 DNA reads TGTGCCAGCTCCCAAGGCCCAGGGTCCACCGGGGAGCTGTTTTTT. It translates to CASSQGPGSTGELFF.

The table lists this clone with a few counts. This chain connects TRBV7-3 to TRBJ1-2; D might be TRBD1 (5 bases). CDR3 length: 13 amino acids. CDR1 is SGHTA and CDR2 is FQGTGA in the germline V gene. V was clipped by 5 bases and J by 5 bases, with 12 bases between them. The CDR3 loop is CASSPGREYGYTF. The DNA for the CDR3 is TGTGCCAGCAGCCCGGGACGGGAATATGGCTACACCTTC.

This clone came up a few times. V gene TRBV28 combines with J gene TRBJ1-2; no firm D call. Germline values: CDR1 MDHEN, CDR2 SYDVKM. Between the trimmed V and J ends, which lost 2 bases and 5 bases, there was a span of 12 bases. The CDR3 runs to 14 residues. This chain's CDR3 is CASSLTGGGYGYTF. The DNA for the CDR3 is TGTGCCAGCAGTTTAACGGGTGGAGGGTATGGCTACACCTTC.

This clone counts as medium-sized. The chain uses TRBV15 and TRBJ2-3; 10 nucleotides align to TRBD2. V lost 1 base to trimming and J lost 5 bases; unmatched junction nucleotides: 0. The CDR3 totals 14 residues. Germline-derived CDR1 and CDR2 are LNHNV and YYDKDF (reference sequence). The CDR3: CATSRGTSGDTQYF. The CDR3 nucleotides are TGTGCCACCAGCAGAGGGACTAGCGGAGATACGCAGTATTTT.

The chain employs TRBV4-3 and TRBJ1-4; 7 bases align to TRBD1. Trimming cost V 1 base and J 7 bases; bases outside gene matches: 6. The CDR3 spans 15 residues. Germline lookup yields CDR1 LGHNA and CDR2 YSLEER. CDR3 sequence (DNA): TGCGCCAGCAGCCAAGCAGACAGGGTCGGTGAAAAACTGTTTTTT. Translated, it gives CASSQADRVGEKLFF.

This chain uses TRBV4-3 with TRBJ2-3; TRBD2 agrees at 11 bases. This CDR3 region has 19 residues. The V gene's germline CDR1 is LGHNA and CDR2 YSLEER. Trimming at V came to 0 bases and at J to 2 bases, leaving 10 bases not matched to a gene. The CDR3 region is CASSQDVARLAGFTDTQYF. In nucleotides, the CDR3 is TGCGCCAGCAGCCAAGATGTCGCCCGACTAGCGGGATTCACAGATACGCAGTATTTT.

This clone turned up a few times. J is TRBJ2-1 and V is TRBV7-2, with D perhaps matching TRBD2 (6 bases). CDR1 and CDR2 (germline): SGHTA, FQGNSA. CDR3 length equals 13 residues. The V end was cut by 7 bases, the J end by 6 bases, with 13 bases between. CDR3 DNA: TGTGCCAGCACCCCGATGGGGGGCAATGAGCAGTTCTTC. Translating gives CASTPMGGNEQFF.

The sample holds a few counts of this clone. V gene TRBV6-6 combines with J gene TRBJ2-1; the match to TRBD2 covers 9 bases. Germline V gene lookup returns CDR1 MNHNY and CDR2 SVGAGI (reference sequence). The CDR3 extends over 16 amino acids. The V and J ends lost 6 bases and 5 bases, in that order; junction bases with no gene match: 11. The chain's CDR3 is CASSLATGLANNEQFF. The CDR3 DNA is TGTGCCAGCAGCTTGGCTACGGGACTAGCTAACAATGAGCAGTTCTTC.

Only a few counts were recorded for this clone. The rearrangement links TRBV25-1 to TRBJ2-7; D is ambiguous. Germline lookup yields CDR1 MGHDK and CDR2 SYGVNS. The CDR3 is 12 residues long. V was clipped by 0 bases and J by 7 bases, with 7 bases between them. The CDR3 DNA follows: TGTGCCAGCAGTGAATATTTGGATGAGCAGTACTTC. It translates to CASSEYLDEQYF.

The rearrangement joins TRBV10-3 to TRBJ1-6; 10 nucleotides agree with TRBD1. Germline CDR1 reads ENHRY; CDR2 reads SYGVKD. The CDR3 totals 12 residues. The junction had 0 bases not matched to a gene; V was cut back by 0 bases and J by 16 bases. Here the CDR3 DNA reads TGTGCCATCAGTGAGTCGGGACAGGGGCTCCACTTT. This translates into CAISESGQGLHF.

This clone was recorded a few times. The chain joins TRBV14 to TRBJ2-2; D remains unclear. The CDR3 covers 13 residues. Germline V CDR1 and CDR2: SGHDN, FVKESK. Trimming shortened V by 0 bases and J by 9 bases, and 8 bases separated the two germline ends. CDR3 sequence (DNA): TGTGCCAGCAGCCAAGATATCGTCAGGGAGCTGTTTTTT. Its translation is CASSQDIVRELFF.

The gene calls are TRBV5-1 and TRBJ2-5; D is uncertain. There are 14 residues in the CDR3. Germline V lookup: CDR1 SGHRS, CDR2 YFSETQ. Trimming left V 7 bases short and J 4 bases short, with 17 bases between. In DNA, the CDR3 is TGCGCCAGCTCCATAGGCAGCCCCCGAGAGACCCAGTACTTC. It specifies CASSIGSPRETQYF. The full variable domain, its missing parts supplied by reference TRBV5-1 and TRBJ2-5, is KAGVTQTPRYLIKTRGQQVTLSCSPISGHRSVSWYQQTPGQGLQFLFEYFSETQRNKGNFPGRFSGRQFSNSRSEMNVSTLELGDSALYLCASSIGSPRETQYFGPGTRLLVL.

This clone was seen a few times. V is TRBV5-4 and J is TRBJ2-7; maybe TRBD1 (5 bases). Germline CDR1 SGHNT, CDR2 YYREEE (reference sequence). Trimming removed 3 bases at V and 4 bases at J, with 8 bases between. There are 12 residues in the CDR3. CDR3 DNA sequence: TGTGCCAGCAGCTGGAAGGGGTACGAGCAGTACTTC. Translation: CASSWKGYEQYF.

Turning to this clone: It may be a read error: a sequence one base away is much more abundant. This chain joins TRBV10-3 and TRBJ2-1; unclear D gene. V was shortened by 3 bases and J by 6 bases, with 3 bases between the two germline ends. The germline V gene has CDR1 ENHRY and CDR2 SYGVKD. The CDR3 sequence is 11 residues long. CDR3 sequence reads: CAISDFNEQFF. CDR3 DNA: TGTGCCATCAGTGACTTCAATGAGCAGTTCTTC.

CDR3 protein: CASSVAGSSGANVLTF. CDR3 bases: TGTGCCAGCAGCGTAGCAGGAAGCTCTGGGGCCAACGTCCTGACTTTC. The rearrangement links TRBV9 to TRBJ2-6; D not certain. The length of the CDR3 is 16 residues. Germline lookup yields CDR1 SGDLS and CDR2 YYNGEE. Trimming stripped 0 bases from V and 0 bases from J, with 7 bases between. The entire variable domain, with the rest obtained from reference TRBV9 and TRBJ2-6, is as follows: DSGVTQTPKHLITATGQRVTLRCSPRSGDLSVYWYQQSLDQGLQFLIQYYNGEERAKGNILERFSAQQFPDLHSELNLSSLELGDSALYFCASSVAGSSGANVLTFGAGSRLTVL.

V usage is TRBV6-5 and J usage is TRBJ1-2, with a tentative D call TRBD1 (5 bases). CDR1 and CDR2 from the germline V gene are MNHEY and SVGAGI. The CDR3 consists of 15 residues. The V end lost 6 bases, the J end lost 5 bases, and 19 bases lay between the germline ends. The CDR3 reads CASRLSSDSLYGYTF. As DNA, the CDR3 is TGTGCCAGCAGGCTTTCTTCTGACAGCCTTTATGGCTACACCTTC.

The chain is built from TRBV10-3 and TRBJ2-2; D is unresolved. V shed 2 bases and J shed 0 bases, with 7 bases lying between them. This CDR3 comprises 15 residues. Germline V gene data show CDR1 as ENHRY and CDR2 as SYGVKD. In nucleotides, the CDR3 is TGTGCCATCAGTGAGGACATAACGAACACCGGGGAGCTGTTTTTT. The encoded protein is CAISEDITNTGELFF.

This clone was recorded a few times. The rearrangement links TRBV7-2 to TRBJ2-1; a weak D match, TRBD2 (6 bases). Germline loops: CDR1 SGHTA, CDR2 FQGNSA. The CDR3 runs 15 residues. The V gene lost 4 bases and the J gene lost 8 bases, with 18 bases spanning the gap. The CDR3 reads CASSWRALGGHEQFF. The CDR3 nucleotides read TGTGCCAGCAGCTGGCGGGCCCTGGGAGGACATGAGCAGTTCTTC.

There are many counts of this clone. Additional DNA sequences in this sample encode the identical CDR3. The chain is built from TRBV15 and TRBJ1-5, with TRBD1 matching 7 bases. The ends lost 0 bases at V and 4 bases at J; junction bases unmatched: 3. This CDR3 has 15 amino acids. CDR1 and CDR2 (germline): LNHNV, YYDKDF (reference sequence). For the CDR3, the DNA is TGTGCCACCAGCAGAGATCCAGGGGGGAATCAGCCCCAGCATTTT. Its translation is CATSRDPGGNQPQHF. The whole variable domain, remainder taken from reference TRBV15 and TRBJ1-5, is DAMVIQNPRYQVTQFGKPVTLSCSQTLNHNVMYWYQQKSSQAPKLLFHYYDKDFNNEADTPDNFQSRRPNTSFCFLDIRSPGLGDTAMYLCATSRDPGGNQPQHFGDGTRLSIL.

The V and J genes are TRBV6-5 and TRBJ2-4; unclear D gene. The germline V gene has CDR1 MNHEY and CDR2 SVGAGI. V was clipped by 0 bases and J by 6 bases, with 9 bases between them. This CDR3 comprises 14 residues. CDR3: CASSYSSSVNIQYF. The DNA for the CDR3 is TGTGCCAGCAGTTACTCTAGTTCCGTAAACATTCAGTACTTC.

The rearrangement uses TRBV7-9 and TRBJ2-5; D is perhaps TRBD1 (5 bases). Germline V gives CDR1 SEHNR, CDR2 FQNEAQ (reference sequence). The CDR3 is 15 residues long. V gave up 3 bases and J gave up 4 bases, with 15 bases separating them. CDR3 residues: CASSLDPWQGETQYF. The CDR3 DNA sequence: TGTGCCAGCAGCTTGGACCCATGGCAGGGAGAGACCCAGTACTTC.

This clone was counted only a few times. The genes are TRBV5-6 and TRBJ2-4, with D maybe TRBD1 (6 bases). The CDR3 length is 14 residues. Trimming removed 1 base from V and 7 bases from J, with 12 bases in between. The germline gives CDR1 SGHDT, CDR2 YYEEEE. The CDR3 DNA follows: TGTGCCAGCAGCTTGCGGGCGCAGGGGAACATTCAGTACTTC. It specifies CASSLRAQGNIQYF.

The chain employs TRBV5-1 and TRBJ1-1; D not resolved. The CDR3 spans 13 residues. With 0 bases removed from V and 3 bases from J, the gap between germline ends came to 6 bases. The germline V gene encodes CDR1 SGHRS and CDR2 YFSETQ. The CDR3 DNA reads TGCGCCAGCAGCTTGGACAGCTACACTGAAGCTTTCTTT. As protein: CASSLDSYTEAFF.

This clone was detected a few times. This chain joins TRBV5-1 and TRBJ2-3; D unclear. The germline V and J ends were trimmed by 0 bases and 3 bases, with 5 bases remaining between them. The germline V gene encodes CDR1 SGHRS and CDR2 YFSETQ. The length of the CDR3 is 13 residues. The CDR3 region is CASSLEVTDTQYF. The CDR3 DNA sequence: TGCGCCAGCAGCTTGGAAGTGACAGATACGCAGTATTTT.

This clone was seen only a few times. Here the CDR3 reads CASRKGKRDAGELFF. In nucleotides, the CDR3 is TGTGCCAGCAGGAAGGGGAAACGGGACGCCGGGGAGCTGTTTTTT. V is TRBV9 and J is TRBJ2-2; TRBD1 or TRBD2 may be the D gene (5 bases each). V was clipped by 5 bases and J by 6 bases, with 17 bases between them. Germline loops: CDR1 SGDLS, CDR2 YYNGEE. The CDR3 spans 15 residues.